These T cell receptor beta chains were read from a single sample in a study of human T cells and chemical hapten exposure. A single record per CDR3 protein comes from TCRdb applying MiXCR to the RACE reads. The top ten clones hold 2.5% to 3% of a sample with more than 85,000 distinct CDR3 sequences, 8.5% of them seen once. Sequenced here: whole blood, sampled in connection with sensitization to the hapten diphenylcyclopropenone (DPC). Receptor source: a man aged 35 to 55 with alopecia areata. Some clones in this sample may be carry-over from other donors' samples. The CDR3 runs from the conserved cysteine through the conserved F or W. D genes are given only for firm matches.

cdr3_aa v_call d_call j_call
CASSQDRTPAWYNEQFF TRBV3-2 NA TRBJ2-1
CASSTPRGQGTEAFF TRBV6-5 TRBD1 TRBJ1-1
CASRDWESSYNEQFF TRBV19 NA TRBJ2-1
CASSPRGNTGELFF TRBV9 NA TRBJ2-2
CASSRSGRSYNEQFF TRBV6-2/TRBV6-3 TRBD2 TRBJ2-1
CASSYSKRLRNEKLFF TRBV6-2/TRBV6-3 NA TRBJ1-4
CASSGERIANYGYTF TRBV9 NA TRBJ1-2
CASSSQTSGTGELFF TRBV28 TRBD2 TRBJ2-2
CASRFVESNTEAFF TRBV6-5 NA TRBJ1-1
CASSLVPDQPQHF TRBV7-2 NA TRBJ1-5
CSVRDNSYEQYF TRBV29-1 NA TRBJ2-7
CSASRAGGILEQYF TRBV20-1 TRBD1 TRBJ2-7
CASSQEPRGNEKLFF TRBV4-3 TRBD1 TRBJ1-4
CASSFTVGLSYNSPLHF TRBV27 NA TRBJ1-6
CASSQAQGGAGNQPQHF TRBV3-1 TRBD1 TRBJ1-5
CASSPNTGTTNYGYTF TRBV7-2 NA TRBJ1-2
CATSDVPSRIGNCSNQPQHF TRBV24-1 NA TRBJ1-5
CASSSPGTRNREQYF TRBV28 TRBD2 TRBJ2-7
CSASGTSGNNYNEQFF TRBV20-1 TRBD2 TRBJ2-1
CSARGGQGDSPLHF TRBV20-1 TRBD1 TRBJ1-6
CASSFGLAGELQYF TRBV11-2 TRBD2 TRBJ2-4
CASSQAGTGGRYGYTF TRBV14 TRBD1 TRBJ1-2
CASSPGGNEQFF TRBV13 TRBD1 TRBJ2-1
CASSQVLSGELFF TRBV4-3 NA TRBJ2-2
CASSLVGRSYNEQFF TRBV5-4 NA TRBJ2-1
CASSPTGYSGNTIYF TRBV7-2 NA TRBJ1-3
CASSLLRNQPQHF TRBV27 NA TRBJ1-5
CASSPATGELFF TRBV12-3/TRBV12-4 NA TRBJ2-2
CSVVVMNTGELFF TRBV29-1 NA TRBJ2-2
CASSYNRHNEKLFF TRBV27 NA TRBJ1-4
CASSQVAVAGQYF TRBV7-2 NA TRBJ2-3
CASSLWGQGLLSGANVLTF TRBV6-5 TRBD1 TRBJ2-6
CSASEVAGRSSYEQYF TRBV20-1 TRBD2 TRBJ2-7
CSALGVGNQPQHF TRBV20-1 NA TRBJ1-5
CASSVGRVNQGGQYF TRBV9 TRBD2 TRBJ2-5
CASRETSGSTETQYF TRBV28 TRBD2 TRBJ2-3
CASSLGQPGYEQYF TRBV7-2 NA TRBJ2-7
CASSGAGTSGLGPTDTQYF TRBV7-6 TRBD2 TRBJ2-3
CASSWSGRSGRVEQYF TRBV12-3/TRBV12-4 TRBD2 TRBJ2-7
CSVALTGDGGEQYF TRBV29-1 NA TRBJ2-7
CSVGGYQNTGELFF TRBV29-1 NA TRBJ2-2
CAWSLTGQYGYTF TRBV30 TRBD1 TRBJ1-2
CASSRRGRDEQFF TRBV3-1 TRBD2 TRBJ2-1
CASSLGLGGFVYNEQFF TRBV12-3/TRBV12-4 TRBD2 TRBJ2-1
CAIKPYSGGNEQFF TRBV10-3 TRBD2 TRBJ2-1
CASSLTTSTDTQYF TRBV7-9 NA TRBJ2-3